This T cell receptor (beta chain) appears in the sequencing data of a study of T cell responses to AZD1222 COVID-19 vaccine. Regarding the study as a whole: Spike regions recognized by vaccine-associated CD4 TCRs spanned the protein, led by 160-218 and 743-854. Donors, mostly white British, included more females; clonal diversity was possibly underestimated. It was only after the peak T cell response that any repertoires were sampled.

Generated by immunoSEQ multiplex PCR, the TCRdb table keeps only in-frame clones and is missing some. The sample holds about 180,000 clones, under 95% seen once. The table lists this clone with a count of one. Its antigen is unknown. The sample consisted of peripheral blood, taken 28 days after the second AZD1222 dose. This receptor was identified in an adult who received the AZD1222 COVID-19 vaccine.

The CDR3 reads CASSISGRDTQYF. CDR3 nucleotides: TGTGCCAGCAGCATCTCCGGGAGGGATACGCAGTATTTT. The chain is built from TRBV6-5 and TRBJ2-3, with 7 nucleotides matching TRBD2. The CDR3 runs to 13 residues. Trimming at V came to 6 bases and at J to 6 bases, leaving 6 bases not matched to a gene. From germline, CDR1 is MNHEY and CDR2 SVGAGI.